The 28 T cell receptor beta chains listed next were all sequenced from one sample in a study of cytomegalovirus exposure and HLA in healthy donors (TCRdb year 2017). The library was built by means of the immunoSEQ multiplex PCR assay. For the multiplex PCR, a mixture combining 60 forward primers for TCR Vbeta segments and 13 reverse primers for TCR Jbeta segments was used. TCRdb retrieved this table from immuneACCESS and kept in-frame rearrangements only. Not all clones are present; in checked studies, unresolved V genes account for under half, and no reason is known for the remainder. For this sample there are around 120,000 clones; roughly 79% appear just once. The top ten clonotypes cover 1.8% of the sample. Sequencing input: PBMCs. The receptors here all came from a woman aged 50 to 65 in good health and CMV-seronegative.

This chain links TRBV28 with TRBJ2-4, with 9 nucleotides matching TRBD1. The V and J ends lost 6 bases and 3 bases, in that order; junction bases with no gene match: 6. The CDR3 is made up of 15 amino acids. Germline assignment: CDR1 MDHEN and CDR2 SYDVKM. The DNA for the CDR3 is TGTGCCAGCAGCCGGACAGGGGTCGTCAAAAACATTCAGTACTTC. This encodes CASSRTGVVKNIQYF.

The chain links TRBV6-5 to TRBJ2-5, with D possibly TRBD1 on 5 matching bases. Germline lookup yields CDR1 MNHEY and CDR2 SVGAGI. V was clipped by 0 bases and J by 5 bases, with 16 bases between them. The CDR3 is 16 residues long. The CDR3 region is CASSYSGKTVPETQYF. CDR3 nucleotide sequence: TGTGCCAGCAGTTACTCGGGGAAGACAGTTCCGGAGACCCAGTACTTC.

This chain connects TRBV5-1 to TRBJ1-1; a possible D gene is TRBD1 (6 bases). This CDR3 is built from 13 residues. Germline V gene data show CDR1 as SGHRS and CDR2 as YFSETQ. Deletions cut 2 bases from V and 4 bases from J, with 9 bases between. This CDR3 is CASSLAQGTEAFF. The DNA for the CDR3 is TGCGCCAGCAGCTTAGCACAGGGCACTGAAGCTTTCTTT.

CDR3 in DNA: TGCAGTGGGAGAGGGGGTGGCTACACCTTC. It codes for CSGRGGGYTF. This sequence joins TRBV20-1 and TRBJ1-2, with a weak D call TRBD1 (6 bases). The CDR3 contains 10 residues. The germline gives CDR1 DFQATT, CDR2 SNEGSKA (reference sequence). The V and J ends lost 7 bases and 7 bases respectively, with 10 bases between them.

CDR3 nucleotides: TGTGCCAGCAGCTATAGCGGGAGTGAGCAGTACTTC. This sequence encodes CASSYSGSEQYF. This chain uses TRBV7-2 with TRBJ2-7, with 9 bases identical to TRBD2. The germline V gene has CDR1 SGHTA and CDR2 FQGNSA. CDR3 length: 12 amino acids. The V and J ends lost 4 bases and 7 bases, in that order; junction bases with no gene match: 2.

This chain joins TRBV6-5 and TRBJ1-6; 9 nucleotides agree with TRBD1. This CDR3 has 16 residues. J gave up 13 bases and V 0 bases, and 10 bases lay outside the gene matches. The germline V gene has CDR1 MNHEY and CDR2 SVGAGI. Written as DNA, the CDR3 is TGTGCCAGCAGTTACTCCTTGGGACAGGGACCAGCGCCCCTCCACTTT. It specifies CASSYSLGQGPAPLHF.

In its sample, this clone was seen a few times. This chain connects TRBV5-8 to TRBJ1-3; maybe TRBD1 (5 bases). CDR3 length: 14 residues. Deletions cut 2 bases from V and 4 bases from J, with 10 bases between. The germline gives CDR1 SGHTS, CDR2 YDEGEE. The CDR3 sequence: CASSFSNRGNTIYF. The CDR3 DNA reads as TGTGCCAGCAGCTTCTCGAACAGGGGAAACACCATATATTTT.

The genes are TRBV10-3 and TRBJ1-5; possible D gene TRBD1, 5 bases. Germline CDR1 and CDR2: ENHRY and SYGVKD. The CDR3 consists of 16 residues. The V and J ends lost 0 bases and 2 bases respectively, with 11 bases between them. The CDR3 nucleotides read TGTGCCATCAGTGAGTCACCGGGGGATCGCAATCAGCCCCAGCATTTT. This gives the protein CAISESPGDRNQPQHF.

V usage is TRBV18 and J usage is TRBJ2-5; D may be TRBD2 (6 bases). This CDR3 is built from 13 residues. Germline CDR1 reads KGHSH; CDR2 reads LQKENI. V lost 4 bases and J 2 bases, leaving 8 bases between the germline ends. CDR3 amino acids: CASSLGRQETQYF. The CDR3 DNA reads TGTGCCAGCTCACTAGGGAGGCAAGAGACCCAGTACTTC. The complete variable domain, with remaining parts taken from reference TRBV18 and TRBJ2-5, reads NAGVMQNPRHLVRRRGQEARLRCSPMKGHSHVYWYRQLPEEGLKFMVYLQKENIIDESGMPKERFSAEFPKEGPSILRIQQVVRGDSAAYFCASSLGRQETQYFGPGTRLLVL.

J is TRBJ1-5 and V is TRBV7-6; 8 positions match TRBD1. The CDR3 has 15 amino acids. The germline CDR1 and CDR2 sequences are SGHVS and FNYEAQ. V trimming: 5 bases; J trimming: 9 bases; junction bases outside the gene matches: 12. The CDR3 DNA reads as TGTGCCAGCAGCCTTAGACAGGGGCAGCGACGGCCCCAGCATTTT. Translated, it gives CASSLRQGQRRPQHF.

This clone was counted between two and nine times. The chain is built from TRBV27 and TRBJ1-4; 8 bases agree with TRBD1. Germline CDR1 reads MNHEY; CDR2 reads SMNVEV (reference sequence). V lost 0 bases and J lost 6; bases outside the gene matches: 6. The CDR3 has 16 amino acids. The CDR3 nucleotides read TGTGCCAGCAGTTTATCTACTACAGGGGGAGATGAAAAACTGTTTTTT. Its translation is CASSLSTTGGDEKLFF.

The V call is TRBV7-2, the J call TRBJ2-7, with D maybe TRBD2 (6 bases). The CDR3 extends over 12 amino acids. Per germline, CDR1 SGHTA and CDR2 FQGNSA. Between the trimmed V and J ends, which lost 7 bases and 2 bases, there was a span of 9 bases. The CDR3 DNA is TGTGCCAGCACCCGGGGGACCTACGAGCAGTACTTC. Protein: CASTRGTYEQYF.

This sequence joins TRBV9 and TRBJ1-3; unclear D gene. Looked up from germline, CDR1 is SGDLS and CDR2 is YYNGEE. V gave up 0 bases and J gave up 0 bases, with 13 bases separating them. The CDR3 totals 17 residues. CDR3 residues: CASSVASRTDSGNTIYF. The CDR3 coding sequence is TGTGCCAGCAGCGTAGCTTCACGAACAGACTCTGGAAACACCATATATTTT.

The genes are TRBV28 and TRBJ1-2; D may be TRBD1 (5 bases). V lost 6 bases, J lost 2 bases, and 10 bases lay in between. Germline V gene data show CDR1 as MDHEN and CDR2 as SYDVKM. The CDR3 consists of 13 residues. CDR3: CASSTGPNYGYTF. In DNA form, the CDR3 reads TGTGCCAGCAGCACAGGACCCAACTATGGCTACACCTTC.

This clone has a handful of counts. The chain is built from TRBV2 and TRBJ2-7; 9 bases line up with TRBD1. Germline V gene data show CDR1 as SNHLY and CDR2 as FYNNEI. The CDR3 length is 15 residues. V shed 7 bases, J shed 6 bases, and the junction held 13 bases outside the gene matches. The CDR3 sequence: CASTRVGQGTPEQYF. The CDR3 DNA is TGTGCCAGCACGCGGGTGGGACAGGGAACTCCCGAGCAGTACTTC.

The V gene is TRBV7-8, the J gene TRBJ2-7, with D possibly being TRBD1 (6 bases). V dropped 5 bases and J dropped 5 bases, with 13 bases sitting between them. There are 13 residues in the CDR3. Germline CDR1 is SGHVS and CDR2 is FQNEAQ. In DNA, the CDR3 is TGTGCCAGCAGCGAACAGGGCTCGGACGAGCAGTACTTC. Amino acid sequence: CASSEQGSDEQYF.

For the CDR3, the DNA is TGTGCCAGCAGCCCCCGAACAGGGAATCAGCCCCAGCATTTT. The encoded protein is CASSPRTGNQPQHF. The gene calls are TRBV7-2 and TRBJ1-5; possible D gene TRBD1, 6 bases. V was cut by 5 bases and J by 4 bases, with 12 bases left in between. The CDR3 contains 14 residues. Per germline, CDR1 SGHTA and CDR2 FQGNSA. Combining the CDR3 with reference TRBV7-2 and TRBJ1-5 gives the whole variable domain GAGVSQSPSNKVTEKGKDVELRCDPISGHTALYWYRQSLGQGLEFLIYFQGNSAPDKSGLPSDRFSAERTGGSVSTLTIQRTQQEDSAVYLCASSPRTGNQPQHFGDGTRLSIL.

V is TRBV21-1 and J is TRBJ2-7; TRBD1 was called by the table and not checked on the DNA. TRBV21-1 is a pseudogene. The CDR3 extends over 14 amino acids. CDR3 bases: TGTGCCAGCAGCGGGCGACAGGGGGTCTACGAGCAGTACGTC. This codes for CASSGRQGVYEQYV.

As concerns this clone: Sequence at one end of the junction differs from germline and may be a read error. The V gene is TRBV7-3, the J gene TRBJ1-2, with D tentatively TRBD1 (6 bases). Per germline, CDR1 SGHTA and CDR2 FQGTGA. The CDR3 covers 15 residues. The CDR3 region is CASSPSTGVRDGYPF. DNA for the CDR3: TGTGCCAGCAGCCCCTCGACAGGAGTGAGAGATGGCTACCCCTTC.

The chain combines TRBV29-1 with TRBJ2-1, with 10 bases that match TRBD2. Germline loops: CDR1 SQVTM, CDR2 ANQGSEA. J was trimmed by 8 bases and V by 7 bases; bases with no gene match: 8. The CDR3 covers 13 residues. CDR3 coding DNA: TGCAGCGCGGCTAGCGGGAGTCTGTATGAGCAGTTCTTC. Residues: CSAASGSLYEQFF.

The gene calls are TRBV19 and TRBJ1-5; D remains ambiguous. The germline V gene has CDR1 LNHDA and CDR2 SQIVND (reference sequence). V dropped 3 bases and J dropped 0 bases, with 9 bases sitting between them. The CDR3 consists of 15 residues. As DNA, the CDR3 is TGTGCCAGTAGTATTGATGGCGGTAGCAATCAGCCCCAGCATTTT. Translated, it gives CASSIDGGSNQPQHF.

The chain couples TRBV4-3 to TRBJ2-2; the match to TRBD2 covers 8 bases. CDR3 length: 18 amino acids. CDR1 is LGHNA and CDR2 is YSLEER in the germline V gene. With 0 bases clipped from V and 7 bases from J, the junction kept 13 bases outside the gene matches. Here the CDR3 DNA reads TGCGCCAGCAGCCAAGATATCGGGGGGGGACTAGATGGCGGGGAGCTGTTTTTT. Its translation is CASSQDIGGGLDGGELFF.

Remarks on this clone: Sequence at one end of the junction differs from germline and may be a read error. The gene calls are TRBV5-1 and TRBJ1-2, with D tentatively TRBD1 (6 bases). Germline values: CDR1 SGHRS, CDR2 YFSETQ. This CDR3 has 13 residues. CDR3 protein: CASSGTGGNGYPF. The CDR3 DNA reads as TGCGCCAGCAGTGGGACGGGGGGCAATGGCTACCCCTTC.

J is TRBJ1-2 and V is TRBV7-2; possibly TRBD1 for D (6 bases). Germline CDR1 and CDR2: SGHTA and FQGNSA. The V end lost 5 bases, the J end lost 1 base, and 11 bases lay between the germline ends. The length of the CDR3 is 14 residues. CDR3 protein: CASSLDRFNYGYTF. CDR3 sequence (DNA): TGTGCCAGCAGCCTGGACAGATTTAACTATGGCTACACCTTC.

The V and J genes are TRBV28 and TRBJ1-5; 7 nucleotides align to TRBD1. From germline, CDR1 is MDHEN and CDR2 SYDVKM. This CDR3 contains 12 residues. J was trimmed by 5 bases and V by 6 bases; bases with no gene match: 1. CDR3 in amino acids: CASRQGYQPQHF. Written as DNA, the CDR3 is TGTGCCAGCAGACAGGGGTATCAGCCCCAGCATTTT.

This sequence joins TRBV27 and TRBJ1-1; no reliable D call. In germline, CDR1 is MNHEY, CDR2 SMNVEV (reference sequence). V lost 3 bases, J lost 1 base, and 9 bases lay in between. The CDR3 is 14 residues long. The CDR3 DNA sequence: TGTGCCAGCAGTTTTAGACGAGGGAACACTGAAGCTTTCTTT. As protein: CASSFRRGNTEAFF.

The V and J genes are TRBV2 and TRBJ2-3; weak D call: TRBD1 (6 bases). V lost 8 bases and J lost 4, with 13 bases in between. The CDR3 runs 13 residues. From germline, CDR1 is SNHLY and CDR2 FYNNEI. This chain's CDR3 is CASGDTGPDTQYF. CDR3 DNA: TGTGCCAGCGGGGACACGGGCCCAGATACGCAGTATTTT.

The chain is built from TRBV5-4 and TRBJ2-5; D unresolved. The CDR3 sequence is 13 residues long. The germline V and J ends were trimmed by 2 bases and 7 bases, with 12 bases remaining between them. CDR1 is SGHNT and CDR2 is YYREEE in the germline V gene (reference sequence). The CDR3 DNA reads TGTGCCAGCAGCTTCCTGGAGTCGGCGACCCAGTACTTC. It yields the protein CASSFLESATQYF.